The 14 T cell receptor beta chains given below trace back to one sample, sequenced in a study of PD-1 blockade in classical Hodgkin lymphoma. Data came from immunoSEQ multiplex PCR; TCRdb stores just in-frame clones and leaves some out. This table holds around 150,000 clones, under 85% found once. Each of the patients experienced relapse following autologous stem cell transplantation, and their brentuximab vedotin exposure differed. The sample consisted of peripheral blood mononuclear cells (PBMCs), taken before the second cycle of nivolumab. These TCRs come from a human donor with classical Hodgkin lymphoma.

The V and J genes are TRBV5-1 and TRBJ2-5, with 8 bases that match TRBD1. V was clipped by 3 bases and J by 2 bases; unmatched bases: 9. CDR1 SGHRS and CDR2 YFSETQ come from the germline V gene. This CDR3 comprises 16 residues. The CDR3 nucleotides read TGCGCCAGCAGCTCTGGACAGGGAAGTTTACAAGAGACCCAGTACTTC. This translates into CASSSGQGSLQETQYF.

V and J are TRBV18 and TRBJ1-1; TRBD1 matches 10 bases. CDR1 and CDR2 (germline): KGHSH, LQKENI. V dropped 0 bases and J dropped 1; count of bases not matched to a gene: 2. The CDR3 runs 16 residues. The CDR3 loop reads CASSPPGQGSNTEAFF. Written as DNA, the CDR3 is TGTGCCAGCTCACCACCGGGACAGGGGTCGAACACTGAAGCTTTCTTT.

The chain has TRBV6-5 and TRBJ2-2; no definite D call. CDR3 size: 13 residues. Per the germline V gene, CDR1 is MNHEY and CDR2 is SVGAGI. Trimming cost V 5 bases and J 5 bases, with 9 bases left between them. The CDR3 bases are TGTGCCAGCAGTGGCCGGGTTACCGGGGAGCTGTTTTTT. Protein sequence: CASSGRVTGELFF.

The rearrangement joins TRBV5-1 to TRBJ2-1; D may be TRBD2 (6 bases). Germline CDR1 is SGHRS and CDR2 is YFSETQ. V was clipped by 5 bases and J by 0 bases, with 24 bases between them. The CDR3 is 19 residues long. Here the CDR3 DNA reads TGCGCCAGCAGTTCTGACCCCCGGGACTTTACAACCTCCTACAATGAGCAGTTCTTC. This sequence encodes CASSSDPRDFTTSYNEQFF.

V usage is TRBV5-1 and J usage is TRBJ2-3; 8 positions agree with TRBD1. The trim removed 1 base at V and 1 base at J, leaving 8 bases unmatched. CDR3 length: 17 amino acids. CDR1 is SGHRS, CDR2 YFSETQ, per germline. The CDR3, as DNA: TGCGCCAGCAGCTTGTCAGCGGACAGGGCCGGCACAGATACGCAGTATTTT. Its translation is CASSLSADRAGTDTQYF.

The V gene is TRBV7-9, the J gene TRBJ2-1, with 10 bases aligning to TRBD2. The CDR3 has 17 amino acids. CDR1 and CDR2 (germline): SEHNR, FQNEAQ (reference sequence). Trimming took 3 bases from V and 4 from J; bases not matched to a gene: 9. This CDR3 reads CASSFGPSGGRYNEQFF. CDR3 bases: TGTGCCAGCAGCTTTGGGCCTAGCGGGGGCCGTTACAATGAGCAGTTCTTC.

The chain carries TRBV18 and TRBJ2-1, with unresolved D. V lost 2 bases, J lost 6 bases, and 14 bases lay in between. This CDR3 region has 15 residues. Germline V gives CDR1 KGHSH, CDR2 LQKENI. CDR3 residues: CASSPTVVLANEQFF. The CDR3 nucleotides are TGTGCCAGCTCACCAACTGTCGTACTGGCCAATGAGCAGTTCTTC.

This chain connects TRBV10-3 to TRBJ2-3, with D possibly matching TRBD2 (6 bases). V was pared by 4 bases and J by 3 bases, with 14 bases between. CDR3 size: 15 residues. Germline CDR1 reads ENHRY; CDR2 reads SYGVKD. The CDR3 bases are TGTGCCATCAGTGTTGGGACGGGAGTAACAGATACGCAGTATTTT. It encodes CAISVGTGVTDTQYF.

The V call is TRBV29-1, the J call TRBJ2-2, with D possibly matching TRBD2 (6 bases). Trimming took 4 bases from V and 3 from J, leaving 15 bases between them. The CDR3 spans 15 residues. Germline V gene sequence: CDR1 SQVTM, CDR2 ANQGSEA. CDR3 sequence: CSVGRGSTDTGELFF. CDR3 coding DNA: TGCAGCGTTGGGAGGGGTTCGACTGACACCGGGGAGCTGTTTTTT.

This chain connects TRBV2 to TRBJ1-3; 8 positions agree with TRBD1. The V and J ends lost 5 bases and 0 bases, in that order; junction bases with no gene match: 9. This CDR3 is built from 17 residues. From germline, CDR1 is SNHLY and CDR2 FYNNEI. CDR3: CASSWDRRFASGNTIYF. In nucleotides, the CDR3 is TGTGCCAGCAGTTGGGACAGGAGATTCGCCTCTGGAAACACCATATATTTT.

The V and J genes are TRBV10-3 and TRBJ2-2; D unclear. There are 13 residues in the CDR3. Germline values: CDR1 ENHRY, CDR2 SYGVKD. V was clipped by 2 bases and J by 6 bases, with 7 bases between them. CDR3: CAISEKVSGELFF. The CDR3 nucleotides read TGTGCCATCAGTGAGAAGGTCTCCGGGGAGCTGTTTTTT.

The chain joins TRBV21-1 to TRBJ1-1. TRBV21-1 is flagged as a pseudogene. This CDR3 comprises 11 residues. The CDR3 DNA is TGTGCCAGCAGCAAATCCCGGGGAGCTTTCTTT. Amino acid sequence: CASSKSRGAFF.

The V and J genes are TRBV27 and TRBJ2-1; the match to TRBD2 covers 9 bases. There are 15 residues in the CDR3. V shed 5 bases and J 6 bases; nucleotides not matched to a gene: 8. Looked up from germline, CDR1 is MNHEY and CDR2 is SMNVEV (reference sequence). CDR3 sequence reads: CASSQSGRPFNEQFF. The CDR3 bases are TGTGCCAGCAGTCAAAGCGGGAGGCCCTTCAATGAGCAGTTCTTC.

This rearrangement joins TRBV7-3 to TRBJ2-2, with 7 bases aligning to TRBD1. The germline CDR1 and CDR2 sequences are SGHTA and FQGTGA. The ends lost 5 bases at V and 4 bases at J; junction bases unmatched: 10. The CDR3 covers 16 residues. As DNA, the CDR3 is TGTGCCAGCAGCCCCCTCGCTCACAGGGGCACCGGGGAGCTGTTTTTT. Its translation: CASSPLAHRGTGELFF.